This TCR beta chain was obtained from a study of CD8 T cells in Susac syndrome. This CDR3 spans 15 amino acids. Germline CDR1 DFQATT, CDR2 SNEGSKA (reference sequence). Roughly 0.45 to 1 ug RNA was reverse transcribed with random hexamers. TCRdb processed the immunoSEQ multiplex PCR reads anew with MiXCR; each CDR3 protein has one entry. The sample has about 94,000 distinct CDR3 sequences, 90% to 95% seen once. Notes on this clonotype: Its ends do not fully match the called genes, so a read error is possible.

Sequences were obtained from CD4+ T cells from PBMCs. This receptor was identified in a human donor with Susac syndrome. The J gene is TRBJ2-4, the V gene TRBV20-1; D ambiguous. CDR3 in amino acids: CSARVFPEAKNIQYF. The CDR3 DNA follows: TGCAGTGCCAGAGTCTTTCCGGAAGCCAAAAACATTCAGTACTTC.